The 8 T cell receptor beta chains below come from one sample, sequenced in a study of memory B cells and T cells in multiple sclerosis. Separate sequencing covered autoproliferating (CFSE-dim) and non-proliferating (CFSE-high) T cells from stimulus-free culture. Replicate wells were pooled after six to eight days of stimulus-free culture of about 47 million CFSE-labeled PBMCs. Data came from immunoSEQ multiplex PCR; TCRdb stores just in-frame clones and leaves some out. This table holds 25,000 to 35,000 clones, about 84% found once. These TCRs are of unknown antigen specificity. Specimen: PBMCs from blood kept in culture. These receptors came from a human donor with multiple sclerosis.

V usage is TRBV10-3 and J usage is TRBJ1-2; 9 positions match TRBD1. Losses at the gene ends were 10 bases for V and 10 bases for J; bases not matched to a gene: 10. The CDR3 has 12 amino acids. The germline V gene encodes CDR1 ENHRY and CDR2 SYGVKD. The CDR3 nucleotides read TGTGCCACCAGAGGGACAGGGCTTCTCTACACCTTC. Amino acid sequence: CATRGTGLLYTF.

The chain combines TRBV18 with TRBJ2-5, with 8 bases aligning to TRBD2. J was trimmed by 2 bases and V by 1 base; bases with no gene match: 3. The CDR3 runs 15 residues. Germline CDR1 and CDR2: KGHSH and LQKENI. The CDR3 is CASSPLAGSQETQYF. CDR3 DNA sequence: TGTGCCAGCTCACCACTAGCGGGGTCACAAGAGACCCAGTACTTC.

The chain couples TRBV6-6 to TRBJ1-4; D is undetermined. Looked up from germline, CDR1 is MNHNY and CDR2 is SVGAGI (reference sequence). The CDR3 totals 14 residues. V was pared by 0 bases and J by 8 bases, with 10 bases between. DNA of the CDR3: TGTGCCAGCAGTTACTCGATCGGCAAAGAAAAACTGTTTTTT. Amino acid sequence: CASSYSIGKEKLFF.

The chain carries TRBV29-1 and TRBJ1-3; D not certain. The CDR3 is 12 residues long. V dropped 6 bases and J dropped 10 bases, with 16 bases sitting between them. Germline loops: CDR1 SQVTM, CDR2 ANQGSEA. The CDR3 bases are TGCAGCGTCCGGCCGGAAGCAAATACCATATATTTT. Encoded protein: CSVRPEANTIYF.

The rearrangement uses TRBV18 and TRBJ1-1; TRBD1 aligns across 9 bases. V gave up 1 base and J gave up 5 bases; unmatched junction bases: 11. Per the germline V gene, CDR1 is KGHSH and CDR2 is LQKENI. The CDR3 totals 17 residues. The CDR3 reads CASSPQPWDRVATEAFF. In DNA form, the CDR3 reads TGTGCCAGCTCACCACAACCGTGGGACAGGGTTGCTACTGAAGCTTTCTTT.

The chain uses TRBV4-2 and TRBJ2-3; 7 bases are a match to TRBD2. CDR1 and CDR2 from the germline V gene are LGHNA and YNFKEQ. This CDR3 is 15 amino acids long. The V and J ends lost 4 bases and 4 bases, in that order; junction bases with no gene match: 8. CDR3: CASSPSGGSPDTQYF. CDR3 DNA sequence: TGTGCCAGCAGCCCCTCGGGGGGATCCCCAGATACGCAGTATTTT.

V gene TRBV18 combines with J gene TRBJ2-7, with TRBD1 matching 9 bases. The germline V gene has CDR1 KGHSH and CDR2 LQKENI. The CDR3 has 13 amino acids. Unmatched junction bases numbered 4, after V lost 3 bases and J lost 7 bases. DNA for the CDR3: TGTGCCAGCTCACCGGGACAGGGTGGGGAGCAGTACTTC. It yields the protein CASSPGQGGEQYF.

This chain joins TRBV4-2 and TRBJ2-3; no clear D. Trimming removed 0 bases from V and 4 bases from J, with 5 bases in between. CDR3 length equals 13 residues. The V gene's germline CDR1 is LGHNA and CDR2 YNFKEQ. This chain's CDR3 is CASSQEWPDTQYF. The CDR3 region has the DNA TGTGCCAGCAGCCAAGAGTGGCCAGATACGCAGTATTTT.